The sequence of this T cell receptor beta chain was determined in a study of blood T cell repertoires in COVID-19. Study-wide context: Samples representing acute and convalescent COVID-19 were sourced from the United States, Italy and Spain. T cells, B-cell-depleted T cells, or PBMCs supplied cDNA or gDNA.

TCRdb's copy holds only in-frame clones and misses some; the assay was immunoSEQ multiplex PCR. The sample includes about 210,000 clones, roughly 90% of them seen just once. Those designated as exposed participants met a COVID-19 case within 2 weeks before study entry. Trimming pared 4 bases from V and 0 bases from J, leaving 13 bases between. CDR1 and CDR2 from the germline V gene are SGHTA and FQGNSA. The CDR3 extends over 16 amino acids. The chain employs TRBV7-2 and TRBJ1-5, with D tentatively TRBD1 (5 bases). The receptor's source is a woman aged 25 to 39 who had been exposed to COVID-19. Sequenced sample: PBMCs or T cells enriched from blood (not recorded which). The CDR3 protein is CASSSVTGYSNQPQHF. CDR3 DNA: TGTGCCAGCAGCTCCGTCACAGGATATAGCAATCAGCCCCAGCATTTT.